Given below is one T cell receptor beta chain in context. Its antigen is unidentified. Germline lookup yields CDR1 MNHNS and CDR2 SASEGT. The V segment lost 6 bases and the J segment 6 bases; nucleotides outside the gene matches: 9. There are 15 residues in the CDR3. The sample belongs to a study of response to subunit inactivated influenza vaccine. TCRdb reprocessed the RT-PCR reads via MiXCR and lists one record per CDR3 protein. The sample has about 540,000 distinct CDR3 sequences, approximately 22% seen once. General study findings and limits: There was a suggestion from the authors that each seasonal influenza vaccination recruits few new T cells.

The sample also formed part of further work on T cells expressing NK-cell markers. From that second work: 5'RACE template switching with UMIs produced the TCR beta cDNA.

The genes are TRBV6-1 and TRBJ2-3, with TRBD1 identical over 10 bases. The receptor comes from a man over 45 who received an inactivated influenza vaccine. This sample comprised CD4+ T cells sorted from PBMCs, obtained about 11 days after vaccination. CDR3: CASSAGTGARDTQYF. The DNA of the CDR3 is TGTGCCAGCAGCGCAGGGACAGGGGCTCGGGATACGCAGTATTTT.